A selection of T cell receptor beta chains follows, all from one sample in a study of control samples from healthy donors and cancer patients. TCRdb keeps only in-frame clones here, not all; method: immunoSEQ multiplex PCR. The repertoire has 12,000 or so clones, 85% to 90% of them found once; the top ten carry about 2.9%. The sequenced sample was formalin-fixed, paraffin-embedded tissue. The receptors here all came from a male donor with melanoma. The CDR3 runs from the conserved cysteine through the conserved F or W. D genes are given only for firm matches. Rows may omit the clone size; those that give it use once, few, many or a size class.

clone_size | cdr3_length | j_call | v_call | d_call | cdr3_aa | cdr3_nt
- | 11 | TRBJ2-1 | TRBV29-1 | - | CSVDRGAEQFF | TGCAGCGTTGATAGGGGGGCTGAGCAGTTCTTC
- | 14 | TRBJ2-7 | TRBV11-3 | TRBD1 | CASSSGQGKGEQYF | TGTGCCAGCAGCTCGGGACAGGGGAAGGGGGAGCAGTACTTC
- | 16 | TRBJ2-1 | TRBV6-4 | TRBD2 | CASSDSAERESHEQFF | TGTGCCAGCAGTGACTCTGCCGAGCGGGAGTCGCATGAGCAGTTCTTC
- | 15 | TRBJ2-5 | TRBV19 | - | CASSIVFRVQETQYF | TGTGCCAGTAGTATAGTTTTTCGCGTGCAAGAGACCCAGTACTTC
- | 16 | TRBJ1-2 | TRBV19 | TRBD1 | CASSRATSGTGDGYTF | TGTGCCAGTAGTAGAGCAACTTCCGGGACAGGGGACGGCTACACCTTC
- | 16 | TRBJ2-3 | TRBV9 | - | CANSVARSTSTDTQYF | TGTGCCAACAGCGTGGCGAGGTCGACTAGCACAGATACGCAGTATTTT
- | 14 | TRBJ2-3 | TRBV4-1 | - | CASSQGGGTDTQYF | TGCGCCAGCAGCCAAGGGGGGGGCACAGATACGCAGTATTTT
- | 15 | TRBJ2-2 | TRBV19 | - | CASNIHRSNTGELFF | TGTGCCAGTAATATACACCGATCCAACACCGGGGAGCTGTTTTTT
- | 17 | TRBJ2-2 | TRBV5-1 | TRBD2 | CASSLAFAGGPIGELFF | TGCGCCAGCAGCTTGGCCTTTGCGGGAGGGCCAATCGGGGAGCTGTTTTTT
once | 16 | TRBJ1-5 | TRBV2 | - | CASSEGSGQVNQPQHF | TGTGCCAGCAGTGAAGGCTCGGGACAAGTCAATCAGCCCCAGCATTTT
few | 16 | TRBJ2-6 | TRBV19 | - | CASSIGQTSGANVLTF | TGTGCCAGTAGTATAGGACAGACCTCTGGGGCCAACGTCCTGACTTTC
- | 15 | TRBJ2-3 | TRBV11-2 | - | CASSLEVGQADTQYF | TGTGCCAGCAGCTTAGAGGTGGGGCAGGCAGATACGCAGTATTTT
- | 16 | TRBJ2-7 | TRBV18 | TRBD1 | CASSLGQGFDSYEQYF | TGTGCCAGCTCACTTGGACAGGGTTTTGACTCCTACGAGCAGTACTTC
- | 13 | TRBJ2-3 | TRBV11-3 | - | CASSLYGGDTQYF | TGTGCCAGCAGCTTATATGGGGGAGATACGCAGTATTTT
few | 14 | TRBJ2-3 | TRBV10-3 | TRBD2 | CATRERESPDTQYF | TGTGCCACCCGCGAGCGGGAGTCGCCAGATACGCAGTATTTT
- | 23 | TRBJ1-3 | TRBV14 | - | CASSQDFFFAPVDGPFSGNTIYF | TGTGCCAGCAGCCAAGATTTTTTCTTTGCTCCAGTGGACGGACCGTTCTCTGGAAACACCATATATTTT
- | 14 | TRBJ1-1 | TRBV5-1 | - | CASSFKGPKFEAFF | TGCGCCAGCAGCTTTAAGGGGCCCAAATTTGAAGCTTTCTTT
- | 16 | TRBJ2-1 | TRBV11-2 | - | CASSLDLAGSYNEQFF | TGTGCCAGCAGCTTAGATTTGGCGGGATCCTACAATGAGCAGTTCTTC
- | 12 | TRBJ1-1 | TRBV6-5 | - | CASSSQNAGAFF | TGTGCCAGCAGTTCACAGAACGCTGGGGCTTTCTTT